This entry features one T cell receptor (beta chain) sequence. Antigen: not known. Per the original methods: After removing out-of-frame reads, 2 million to 2.5 million distinct TCRbeta sequences remained. Sequencing used immunoSEQ multiplex PCR; TCRdb keeps in-frame clones, though not all of them. Clonal size and the V and J genes are those of that table, whereas D and trimming came from the DNA. The repertoire holds 40,000 to 55,000 clones, with 80% as singletons. The data derive from a study of memory CD4+ T cells and cytomegalovirus serostatus. Broader study findings: The CMV-associated TCR signature appears largely within the CD4+ memory repertoire. About 40% of the roughly 160 known CMV-associated TCRbeta sequences appeared in CD4+ memory.

The sort gate was single viable CD3+CD4+CD8-CD45RO+ cells for memory CD4+ T cells. Total CD4+ T cells were enriched by CD4 positive selection. This CDR3 has 14 residues. Looked up from germline, CDR1 is SGHNT and CDR2 is YYREEE (reference sequence). The V end lost 2 bases, the J end lost 4 bases, and 12 bases lay between the germline ends. The sequence was obtained from an adult in good health and CMV-seropositive. J is TRBJ1-1 and V is TRBV5-4; tentative D call: TRBD1 (6 bases). Sequenced material: memory CD4+ T cells from blood. CDR3 region: CASSFRDIPTEAFF. The CDR3 DNA reads TGTGCCAGCAGCTTCCGGGACATACCCACTGAAGCTTTCTTT.